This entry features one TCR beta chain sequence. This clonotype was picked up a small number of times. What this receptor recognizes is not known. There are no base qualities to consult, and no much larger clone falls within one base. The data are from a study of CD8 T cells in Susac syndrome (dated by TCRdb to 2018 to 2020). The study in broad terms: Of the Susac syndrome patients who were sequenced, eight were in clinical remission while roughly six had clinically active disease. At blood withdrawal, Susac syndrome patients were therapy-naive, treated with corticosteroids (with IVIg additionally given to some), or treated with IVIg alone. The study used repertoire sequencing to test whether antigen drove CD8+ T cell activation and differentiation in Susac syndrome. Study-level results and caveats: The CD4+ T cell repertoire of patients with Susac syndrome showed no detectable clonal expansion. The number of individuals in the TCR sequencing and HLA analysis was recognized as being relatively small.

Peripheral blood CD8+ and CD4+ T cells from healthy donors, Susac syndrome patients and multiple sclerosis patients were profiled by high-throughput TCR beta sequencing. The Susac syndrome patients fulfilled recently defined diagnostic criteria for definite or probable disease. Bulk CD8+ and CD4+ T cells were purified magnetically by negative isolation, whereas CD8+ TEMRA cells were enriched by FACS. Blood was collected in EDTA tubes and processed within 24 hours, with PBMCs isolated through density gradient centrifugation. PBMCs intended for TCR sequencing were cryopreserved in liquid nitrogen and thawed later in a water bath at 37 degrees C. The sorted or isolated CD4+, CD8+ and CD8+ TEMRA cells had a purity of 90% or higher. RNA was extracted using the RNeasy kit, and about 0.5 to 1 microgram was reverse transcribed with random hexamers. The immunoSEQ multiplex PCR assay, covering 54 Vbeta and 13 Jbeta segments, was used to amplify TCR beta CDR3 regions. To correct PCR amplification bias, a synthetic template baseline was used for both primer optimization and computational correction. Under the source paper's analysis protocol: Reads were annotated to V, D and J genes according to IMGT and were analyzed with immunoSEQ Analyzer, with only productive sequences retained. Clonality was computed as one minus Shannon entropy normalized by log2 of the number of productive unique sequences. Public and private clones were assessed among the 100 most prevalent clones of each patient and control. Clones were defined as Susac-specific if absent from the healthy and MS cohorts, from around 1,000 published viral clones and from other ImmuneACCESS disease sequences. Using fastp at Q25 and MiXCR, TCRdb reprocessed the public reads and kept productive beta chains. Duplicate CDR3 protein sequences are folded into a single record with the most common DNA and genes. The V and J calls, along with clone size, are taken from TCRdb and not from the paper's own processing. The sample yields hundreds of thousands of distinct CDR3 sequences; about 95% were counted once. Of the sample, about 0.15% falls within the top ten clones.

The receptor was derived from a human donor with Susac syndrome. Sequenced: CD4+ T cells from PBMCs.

This receptor carries the CDR3 CASSRVNTEAFF. In nucleotides, the sequence is TGTGCCAGCAGTCGGGTGAACACTGAAGCTTTCTTT. In this chain, TRBV6-5 is recombined with TRBJ1-1; the D gene identity is not certain. The CDR3 contains 12 residues, cysteine and phenylalanine counted. The DNA shown is the 36-base CDR3, in frame from base 1. V and J are truncated by 5 bases and 0 bases respectively, leaving an intervening sequence of 4 bases. CDR1 MNHEY and CDR2 SVGAGI were looked up in the germline V gene.